This T cell receptor beta chain was captured in a study of cytomegalovirus exposure and HLA in healthy donors. Study summary: HLA-typed donors contributed 80 million or so unique TCRs, which were held in an early data release.

Germline values: CDR1 SGHRS, CDR2 YFSETQ. The CDR3 contains 17 residues. The V and J ends lost 1 base and 7 bases, in that order; junction bases with no gene match: 9. It was with 60 Vbeta and 13 Jbeta primers that the PCR ran. The repertoire was sequenced with immunoSEQ multiplex PCR; TCRdb's copy has only in-frame clones and lacks some. The sample contains roughly 110,000 clones, 76% of which appear only once. The chain couples TRBV5-1 to TRBJ1-6; 9 nucleotides agree with TRBD1. The TCR was taken from a woman in her forties in good health and CMV-seropositive. Sequenced sample: PBMCs. The CDR3 DNA sequence: TGCGCCAGCAGCTTGACCGGGACAGGGTTAGGGAATTCACCCCTCCACTTT. Translated, it gives CASSLTGTGLGNSPLHF. The full variable domain, its missing parts supplied by reference TRBV5-1 and TRBJ1-6, is KAGVTQTPRYLIKTRGQQVTLSCSPISGHRSVSWYQQTPGQGLQFLFEYFSETQRNKGNFPGRFSGRQFSNSRSEMNVSTLELGDSALYLCASSLTGTGLGNSPLHFGNGTRLTVT.